A selection of T cell receptor beta chains follows, all from one sample in a study of T cells in Graves' hyperthyroidism and ophthalmopathy. In TCRdb, the multiplex PCR reads were re-called with MiXCR into one record per CDR3 protein. Of roughly 580,000 distinct CDR3 sequences listed, approximately 15% are singletons. The sequenced material came from blood. The receptors here all came from a woman aged 30 to 39 with Graves' hyperthyroidism that later progressed to Graves' ophthalmopathy. CDR3s include the opening cysteine and the closing phenylalanine or tryptophan. The D gene is left open where the match is weak. Some rows mark clone size as missing; the rest say once, few, many or name a class of expanded clone.

abundance: many; v_gene: TRBV3-1; d_gene: -; j_gene: TRBJ1-4; CDR3aa: CASSHRTDQGKLFF; CDR3nt: TGTGCCAGCAGCCATAGGACAGACCAGGGAAAACTGTTTTTT
abundance: few; v_gene: TRBV6-1; d_gene: -; j_gene: TRBJ2-7; CDR3aa: CASSPPSNEQYF; CDR3nt: TGTGCCAGCAGTCCTCCCTCCAACGAGCAGTACTTC
abundance: many; v_gene: TRBV20-1; d_gene: -; j_gene: TRBJ2-1; CDR3aa: CSSPINEQFF; CDR3nt: TGCAGTTCCCCGATCAATGAGCAGTTCTTC
abundance: many; v_gene: TRBV30; d_gene: -; j_gene: TRBJ1-5; CDR3aa: CAWRSQVSNQPQHF; CDR3nt: TGTGCCTGGAGGTCTCAGGTTAGCAATCAGCCCCAGCATTTT
abundance: few; v_gene: TRBV6-2/TRBV6-3; d_gene: -; j_gene: TRBJ2-3; CDR3aa: CASSSDFRGTDTQYF; CDR3nt: TGTGCCAGCAGTTCGGATTTTAGAGGAACAGATACGCAGTATTTT
abundance: -; v_gene: TRBV20-1; d_gene: -; j_gene: TRBJ1-1; CDR3aa: CSATGLYTEAFF; CDR3nt: TGCAGTGCTACAGGGTTATACACTGAAGCTTTCTTT
abundance: -; v_gene: TRBV6-2/TRBV6-3; d_gene: -; j_gene: TRBJ2-4; CDR3aa: CASSYSGRGVAKNIQYF; CDR3nt: TGTGCCAGCAGTTACTCGGGCAGGGGCGTAGCCAAAAACATTCAGTACTTC
abundance: -; v_gene: TRBV6-5; d_gene: -; j_gene: TRBJ2-7; CDR3aa: CASGYAGDYEQYF; CDR3nt: TGTGCCAGCGGTTACGCCGGAGACTACGAGCAGTACTTC
abundance: -; v_gene: TRBV19; d_gene: -; j_gene: TRBJ1-1; CDR3aa: CASRRLVVDTEAFF; CDR3nt: TGTGCCAGTAGAAGACTTGTAGTAGACACTGAAGCTTTCTTT
abundance: many; v_gene: TRBV2; d_gene: -; j_gene: TRBJ2-1; CDR3aa: CASRGSVADYNEQFF; CDR3nt: TGTGCCAGCAGGGGGTCAGTCGCCGACTACAATGAGCAGTTCTTC
abundance: few; v_gene: TRBV7-2; d_gene: -; j_gene: TRBJ2-7; CDR3aa: CASSLISSGAGYEQYF; CDR3nt: TGTGCCAGCAGCCTCATATCGTCCGGGGCCGGATACGAGCAGTACTTC